A selection of T cell receptor beta chains follows, all from one sample in a study of cytomegalovirus exposure and HLA in healthy donors. Produced via immunoSEQ multiplex PCR; TCRdb's table is partial and in-frame only. The repertoire holds about 200,000 clones, with 75% to 90% as singletons. Specimen: PBMCs. The receptors were gathered from a woman aged 25 to 39 in good health and CMV-seronegative. Each CDR3 is given with its conserved first and last residue. Fields, in order: V gene, CDR3 length, J gene, clone size, D gene, CDR3 DNA, CDR3 protein. A D gene is named only where the DNA matches it firmly. Rows may omit the clone size; those that give it use once, few, many or a size class.

V: TRBV28
length: 13
J: TRBJ1-2
size: NA
D: TRBD1
DNA: TGTGCCAGCAGCGAACAGGGGAGGAGGGGCTACACCTTC
CDR3: CASSEQGRRGYTF

V: TRBV6-1
length: 14
J: TRBJ1-2
size: NA
D: NA
DNA: TGTGCCAGCAGTGAAGACGGGGGAGGCTATGGCTACACCTTC
CDR3: CASSEDGGGYGYTF

V: TRBV6-6
length: 12
J: TRBJ2-7
size: NA
D: NA
DNA: TGTGCCAGCAGCTGTTGTGAGTACGAGCAGTACTTC
CDR3: CASSCCEYEQYF

V: TRBV21-1
length: 19
J: TRBJ2-4
size: few
D: NA
DNA: TGTGCCAGCAGCAAAGCGCATCTACTAGCGGAGTTAGCCAAAAACATTCAGTACTTC
CDR3: CASSKAHLLAELAKNIQYF

V: TRBV6-1
length: 15
J: TRBJ1-2
size: NA
D: TRBD1
DNA: TGTGCCAGCAGTCCAGGGACAGGGGTCAACTATGGCTACACCTTC
CDR3: CASSPGTGVNYGYTF

V: TRBV27
length: 14
J: TRBJ1-1
size: once
D: NA
DNA: TGTGCCAGCAGTTTAGCAGGGGAGGGCACTGAAGCTTTCTTT
CDR3: CASSLAGEGTEAFF

V: TRBV28
length: 14
J: TRBJ1-5
size: NA
D: NA
DNA: TGTGCCAGCAGATCTTCTGGCGGAGATCAGCCCCAGCATTTT
CDR3: CASRSSGGDQPQHF

V: TRBV7-2
length: 16
J: TRBJ2-3
size: once
D: TRBD1
DNA: TGTGCCAGCAGCGTTCGACAGGGGTTAAGCACAGATACGCAGTATTTT
CDR3: CASSVRQGLSTDTQYF

V: TRBV7-7
length: 15
J: TRBJ2-2
size: NA
D: NA
DNA: TGTGCTAGCAGCCCTGCGGGCAGAAACACCGGGGAGCTGTTTTTT
CDR3: CASSPAGRNTGELFF

V: TRBV10-3
length: 14
J: TRBJ1-1
size: NA
D: NA
DNA: TGTGCCATCAGTGAAGCTCCTCTGAACACTGAAGCTTTCTTT
CDR3: CAISEAPLNTEAFF

V: TRBV5-1
length: 17
J: TRBJ2-2
size: NA
D: TRBD1
DNA: TGCGCCAGCAGCTCAGTTCCGGGACAGGGACCCACCGGGGAGCTGTTTTTT
CDR3: CASSSVPGQGPTGELFF

V: TRBV5-1
length: 14
J: TRBJ2-7
size: NA
D: TRBD2
DNA: TGCGCCAGCAGCCGGGGACTAGGGGTGTACGAGCAGTACTTC
CDR3: CASSRGLGVYEQYF

V: TRBV5-5
length: 17
J: TRBJ2-1
size: NA
D: TRBD2
DNA: TGTGCCAGCAGCTTTAGTCCTTCGCGGGAGAGTTCTACTGAGCAGTTCTTC
CDR3: CASSFSPSRESSTEQFF

V: TRBV7-9
length: 15
J: TRBJ2-2
size: NA
D: TRBD2
DNA: TGTGCCAGCAACTACCACGGGGGGAGTACCGGGGAGCTGTTTTTT
CDR3: CASNYHGGSTGELFF

V: TRBV19
length: 15
J: TRBJ2-7
size: NA
D: TRBD1
DNA: TGTGCCAGTAGTCCTCGGGACAGGGGTCCTTCCGAGCAGTACTTC
CDR3: CASSPRDRGPSEQYF

V: TRBV11-2
length: 16
J: TRBJ2-4
size: NA
D: NA
DNA: TGTGCCAGCAGCCTAGGAGGGGGAGTGGCGTGGAACATTCAGTACTTC
CDR3: CASSLGGGVAWNIQYF

V: TRBV5-1
length: 15
J: TRBJ2-5
size: NA
D: TRBD1
DNA: TGCGCCAGCAAGTCATCGACAGGGGCCCAAGAGACCCAGTACTTC
CDR3: CASKSSTGAQETQYF

V: TRBV21-1
length: 14
J: TRBJ1-2
size: NA
D: NA
DNA: TGTGCCAGCAGCACGGGACAGGGCCGAATCGGCTACACCTTC
CDR3: CASSTGQGRIGYTF

V: TRBV4-1
length: 14
J: TRBJ2-5
size: NA
D: TRBD1
DNA: TGCGCCAGCAGCCAATATAAGGGGGCAGGGACCCAGTACTTC
CDR3: CASSQYKGAGTQYF

V: TRBV5-1
length: 16
J: TRBJ1-1
size: NA
D: NA
DNA: TGCGCCAGCAGCTTGGCCCCGGCAGGGTTGGACACTGAAGCTTTCTTT
CDR3: CASSLAPAGLDTEAFF

V: TRBV7-3
length: 17
J: TRBJ2-3
size: NA
D: NA
DNA: TGTGCCAGCAGCTTAGATGGGTCCAGCGTGCTGACAGATACGCAGTATTTT
CDR3: CASSLDGSSVLTDTQYF

V: TRBV6-6
length: 15
J: TRBJ1-2
size: NA
D: NA
DNA: TGTGCCAGCAGTCGGCTTCGGGGGGGGCCGGATGGCTACACCTTC
CDR3: CASSRLRGGPDGYTF

V: TRBV4-1
length: 13
J: TRBJ2-7
size: NA
D: NA
DNA: TGCGCCAGCAGCCAGGACAGATCATACGAGCAGTACTTC
CDR3: CASSQDRSYEQYF

V: TRBV5-5
length: 14
J: TRBJ2-5
size: NA
D: TRBD1
DNA: TGTGCCAGCAGCCCGGGGACAGGAAAGGAGACCCAGTACTTC
CDR3: CASSPGTGKETQYF

V: TRBV13
length: 14
J: TRBJ1-2
size: NA
D: NA
DNA: TGTGCCAGCAGCCCCAGAGCAGGGTCCTATGGCTACACCTTC
CDR3: CASSPRAGSYGYTF

V: TRBV25-1
length: 16
J: TRBJ2-7
size: NA
D: TRBD2
DNA: TGTGCCAGCAGTTCATCTGGCGGGGGGGCCTCCTGCGAGCAGTACTTC
CDR3: CASSSSGGGASCEQYF

V: TRBV4-1
length: 16
J: TRBJ2-2
size: NA
D: NA
DNA: TGCGCCAGCAGCCAAGATGTCGGGGGGAACACCGGGGAGCTGTTTTTT
CDR3: CASSQDVGGNTGELFF

V: TRBV5-1
length: 16
J: TRBJ2-6
size: NA
D: NA
DNA: TGCGCCAGCAGCGTGGGACCGACCTCTGGGGCCAACGTCCTGACCTTC
CDR3: CASSVGPTSGANVLTF

V: TRBV6-1
length: 14
J: TRBJ1-6
size: NA
D: NA
DNA: TGTGCCAGCAGTGAACAGCCGACGGGTTCACCCCTCCACTTT
CDR3: CASSEQPTGSPLHF

V: TRBV6-5
length: 14
J: TRBJ1-4
size: few
D: NA
DNA: TGTGCCAGCAGTTACGGACAGCATAATGAAAAACTGTTTTTT
CDR3: CASSYGQHNEKLFF

V: TRBV29-1
length: 14
J: TRBJ2-7
size: NA
D: NA
DNA: TGCAGCGTTGAAGCTACGTTCGCCCCCTACGAGCAGTACTTC
CDR3: CSVEATFAPYEQYF

V: TRBV5-1
length: 14
J: TRBJ2-3
size: once
D: NA
DNA: TGCGCCAGCAGCTTCCGACAGGACACAGATACGCAGTATTTT
CDR3: CASSFRQDTDTQYF

V: TRBV6-1
length: 15
J: TRBJ2-6
size: NA
D: NA
DNA: TGTGCCAGCAGTGAGGGGAGCTCTGGGGCCAACGTCCTGACTTTC
CDR3: CASSEGSSGANVLTF

V: TRBV6-1
length: 13
J: TRBJ1-1
size: NA
D: TRBD1
DNA: TGTGCCAGCAGCCCCACAGGGGGCCTCAAAGCTTTCTTT
CDR3: CASSPTGGLKAFF

V: TRBV7-8
length: 15
J: TRBJ2-2
size: NA
D: NA
DNA: TGTGCCAGCAGCTTATTCGGCCGGGGCACCGGGGAGCTGTTTTTT
CDR3: CASSLFGRGTGELFF

V: TRBV28
length: 13
J: TRBJ1-6
size: NA
D: NA
DNA: TGTGCCAGCAGTCTTAACACAGGGCCACCCCTCCACTTT
CDR3: CASSLNTGPPLHF

V: TRBV4-1
length: 14
J: TRBJ2-4
size: NA
D: NA
DNA: TGCGCCAGCAGCCAGGGTGCAGGGAAAAACATTCAGTACTTC
CDR3: CASSQGAGKNIQYF

V: TRBV4-2
length: 15
J: TRBJ1-6
size: NA
D: NA
DNA: TGTGCCAGCACCCAGAAACCGGGACACAATTCACCCCTCCACTTT
CDR3: CASTQKPGHNSPLHF

V: TRBV9
length: 15
J: TRBJ2-1
size: NA
D: TRBD2
DNA: TGTGCCAGCAGCGGGACTAGCGGGAGTTACAATGAGCAGTTCTTC
CDR3: CASSGTSGSYNEQFF

V: TRBV5-1
length: 17
J: TRBJ2-3
size: NA
D: TRBD1
DNA: TGCGCCAGCGCTCCCACCACGCCCAACCCAGGGGGAGATACGCAGTATTTT
CDR3: CASAPTTPNPGGDTQYF

V: TRBV27
length: 14
J: TRBJ2-2
size: once
D: NA
DNA: TGTGCCAGCAGTTTACACAAGAACACCGGGGAGCTGTTTTTT
CDR3: CASSLHKNTGELFF

V: TRBV7-2
length: 19
J: TRBJ2-1
size: NA
D: NA
DNA: TGTGCCAGCAGCTTATGGCGAGGACAGAGCCAAGACCTCAACAATGAGCAGTTCTTC
CDR3: CASSLWRGQSQDLNNEQFF

V: TRBV2
length: 15
J: TRBJ2-2
size: NA
D: TRBD2
DNA: TGTGCCAGCAAAGCACTAGCGGGAGATAGCGGGGAGCTGTTTTTT
CDR3: CASKALAGDSGELFF

V: TRBV11-2
length: 14
J: TRBJ2-1
size: NA
D: TRBD1
DNA: TGTGCCAGCAGCGGCCGGACAGGGTTTGATGAGCAGTTCTTC
CDR3: CASSGRTGFDEQFF

V: TRBV11-2
length: 14
J: TRBJ2-3
size: NA
D: NA
DNA: TGTGCCAGCAGCTTAGGTTTTCGTACAGATACGCAGTATTTT
CDR3: CASSLGFRTDTQYF

V: TRBV7-9
length: 14
J: TRBJ2-5
size: NA
D: NA
DNA: TGTGCCAGCAGCTTTTATGGGCGGGAAGAGACCCAGTACTTC
CDR3: CASSFYGREETQYF

V: TRBV7-8
length: 16
J: TRBJ2-1
size: NA
D: TRBD1
DNA: TGTGCCAGCAGCCTTAGGGACAGGGGGCGGGAGGGTGAGCAGTTCTTC
CDR3: CASSLRDRGREGEQFF

V: TRBV5-1
length: 20
J: TRBJ2-1
size: NA
D: TRBD2
DNA: TGCGCCAGCAGCCGGAGCCCCTCAGCGGGAGGCCCCGCTGGGTACAATGAGCAGTTCTTC
CDR3: CASSRSPSAGGPAGYNEQFF

V: TRBV10-1
length: 15
J: TRBJ1-4
size: NA
D: NA
DNA: TGCGCCAGCAGTGCACAGACAGGAGAGAATGAAAAACTGTTTTTT
CDR3: CASSAQTGENEKLFF

V: TRBV10-3
length: 15
J: TRBJ2-2
size: NA
D: NA
DNA: TGTGCCATCAGTGGGAGGCGGGGGAACACCGGGGAGCTGTTTTTT
CDR3: CAISGRRGNTGELFF

V: TRBV9
length: 16
J: TRBJ2-5
size: NA
D: TRBD1
DNA: TGTGCCAGCAGCGGGGGGACAGGGGCTACCCTGGGGACCCAGTACTTC
CDR3: CASSGGTGATLGTQYF

V: TRBV29-1
length: 13
J: TRBJ2-4
size: NA
D: TRBD2
DNA: TGCAGCGCCCAAGCGGGGGGCCGGGACATTCAGTACTTC
CDR3: CSAQAGGRDIQYF

V: TRBV30
length: 15
J: TRBJ2-2
size: NA
D: TRBD1
DNA: TGTGCCTGGAGTGTAGGACAGGGCTTTGCCGGGGAGCTGTTTTTT
CDR3: CAWSVGQGFAGELFF

V: TRBV27
length: 15
J: TRBJ2-5
size: NA
D: NA
DNA: TGTGCCAGCAGTTCTTGGCGAGGGAGCCAAGAGACCCAGTACTTC
CDR3: CASSSWRGSQETQYF

V: TRBV2
length: 14
J: TRBJ2-1
size: NA
D: NA
DNA: TGTGCCAGCAGTTCACCCGAACTACGCGATGAGCAGTTCTTC
CDR3: CASSSPELRDEQFF